Listed below are T cell receptor beta chains from one sample, sequenced in a study of PD-1 blockade in classical Hodgkin lymphoma. TCRdb's table, derived via immunoSEQ multiplex PCR, lists solely in-frame clones and lacks some. The table includes about 46,000 clones, approximately 70% detected once. Sequenced here: peripheral blood mononuclear cells (PBMCs), sampled at baseline. The receptors come from a human donor with classical Hodgkin lymphoma. The CDR3 runs from the conserved cysteine through the conserved F or W.

TRBV20-1	TRBJ1-1	CSAPDWGEAFF
TRBV5-1	TRBJ1-1	CASSLAAGNTEAFF
TRBV4-1	TRBJ2-3	CASSQVYGGPEDTQYF
TRBV6-5	TRBJ1-1	CASISHSEAFF
TRBV18	TRBJ1-1	CASSPLRGLNTEAFF
TRBV19	TRBJ2-3	CASSTQGGTDTQYF
TRBV29-1	TRBJ1-2	CSVSDGGYGYTF
TRBV27	TRBJ1-2	CASGPLGAGGYGYGYTF
TRBV2	TRBJ1-2	CASSEAQGWSYGYTF
TRBV7-8	TRBJ1-1	CASSRRGQLNTEAFF
TRBV27	TRBJ2-7	CASSVADGSIHYEQYF
TRBV19	TRBJ1-2	CASSIVAGTGANYGYTF
TRBV6-4	TRBJ2-5	CASSPSGGAAETQYF
TRBV5-4	TRBJ2-1	CASSLGAGFYNEQFF
TRBV6-5	TRBJ2-5	CASEGQETQYF
TRBV6-5	TRBJ1-5	CASSYSRDQPQHF
TRBV18	TRBJ1-1	CASSPQGSKGTEAFF
TRBV10-3	TRBJ1-1	CAISETVIRLGNTEAFF
TRBV6-5	TRBJ2-1	CASRSSGSGYNEQFF
TRBV7-3	TRBJ1-1	CASGRTMNTEAFF
TRBV6-5	TRBJ2-1	CASSYGLAGGEQFF
TRBV5-8	TRBJ2-7	CASSLGYRDSGSYEQYF